Here is one T cell receptor (beta chain) with its context. The antigen remains undetermined. TCRdb's table, derived via immunoSEQ multiplex PCR, lists solely in-frame clones and lacks some. The table records about 120,000 clones, around 90% of them present only once. Second doses were pooled across both intervals (about 4 or about 12 weeks). Trimming stripped 5 bases from V and 9 bases from J, with 5 bases between. From germline, CDR1 is SNHLY and CDR2 FYNNEI. This CDR3 has 11 residues. This record comes from a study of T cell responses to AZD1222 COVID-19 vaccine. Study outcomes and limitations: Once two AZD1222 doses were given, Spike-specific TCR breadth and depth went up.

The V gene is TRBV2, the J gene TRBJ1-6; unclear D gene. Sample: peripheral blood, taken 28 days after the second AZD1222 dose. The origin of this receptor is an adult who received the AZD1222 COVID-19 vaccine. In DNA, the CDR3 is TGTGCCAGCAGTCTCGTTTCACCCCTCCACTTT. Its translation: CASSLVSPLHF. The full variable domain, completed using reference TRBV2 and TRBJ1-6, is EPEVTQTPSHQVTQMGQEVILRCVPISNHLYFYWYRQILGQKVEFLVSFYNNEISEKSEIFDDQFSVERPDGSNFTLKIRSTKLEDSAMYFCASSLVSPLHFGNGTRLTVT.